The 10 T cell receptor beta chains listed next were all sequenced from one sample in a study of blood T cell repertoires in COVID-19. The assay was immunoSEQ multiplex PCR, and TCRdb's table has in-frame clones only and misses some. The data contain just over 650,000 clones, 80% to 90% of them singletons. What was sequenced was peripheral blood. The receptors here all came from a woman between 18 and 30 years old with acute or convalescent COVID-19.

CDR3 sequence (DNA): TGTGCCAGCAGAAGTAGATCGGCCAACGTCCTGACTTTC. Amino acid sequence: CASRSRSANVLTF. The genes are TRBV5-4 and TRBJ2-6, with no clear D. V was cut by 5 bases and J by 6 bases, with 9 bases left in between. Germline CDR1 SGHNT, CDR2 YYREEE (reference sequence). The CDR3 length is 13 residues.

J is TRBJ1-2 and V is TRBV29-1; D perhaps matches TRBD1 (5 bases). CDR3 length: 13 residues. The V end lost 1 base, the J end lost 4 bases, and 10 bases lay between the germline ends. Germline V gene lookup returns CDR1 SQVTM and CDR2 ANQGSEA. Here the CDR3 DNA reads TGCAGCGTTGAAGGCAGGGAACTCTATGGCTACACCTTC. Protein sequence: CSVEGRELYGYTF. Together with reference TRBV29-1 and TRBJ1-2, the CDR3 gives the full variable domain: SAVISQKPSRDICQRGTSLTIQCQVDSQVTMMFWYRQQPGQSLTLIATANQGSEATYESGFVIDKFPISRPNLTFSTLTVSNMSPEDSSIYLCSVEGRELYGYTFGSGTRLTVV.

V gene TRBV14 combines with J gene TRBJ1-2; no definite D call. Germline CDR1 and CDR2: SGHDN and FVKESK. There are 14 residues in the CDR3. V lost 1 base, J lost 5 bases, and 11 bases lay in between. Here the CDR3 reads CASSQGFTAYGYTF. For the CDR3, the DNA is TGTGCCAGCAGCCAAGGTTTCACAGCTTATGGCTACACCTTC.

In this sample, this clone turned up once. The chain uses TRBV7-9 and TRBJ1-1, with TRBD1 matching over 7 bases. Germline CDR1 and CDR2: SEHNR and FQNEAQ (reference sequence). The CDR3 spans 15 residues. V dropped 6 bases and J dropped 5; count of bases not matched to a gene: 12. CDR3 sequence reads: CASRSPTGVRTEAFF. The CDR3 nucleotides read TGTGCCAGCAGGTCGCCAACAGGGGTGAGGACTGAAGCTTTCTTT.

The chain has TRBV2 and TRBJ1-1; 9 bases are a match to TRBD1. J gave up 3 bases and V 10 bases, and 9 bases lay outside the gene matches. Germline-derived CDR1 and CDR2 are SNHLY and FYNNEI. The CDR3 is 14 amino acids. CDR3 DNA: TGTGCCATAAAGGACAGGGGCTGGGACACTGAAGCTTTCTTT. Its translation: CAIKDRGWDTEAFF.

The rearrangement joins TRBV4-2 to TRBJ1-5; D may be TRBD1 (6 bases). The CDR3 consists of 17 residues. The ends were cut back, 0 bases at V and 5 bases at J, with 17 bases in the middle. CDR1 and CDR2 (germline): LGHNA, YNFKEQ. The CDR3 reads CASSQDWGQGQDQPQHF. The CDR3 nucleotides read TGTGCCAGCAGCCAAGATTGGGGCCAGGGGCAAGATCAGCCCCAGCATTTT.

This clone is a singleton in its sample. This chain uses TRBV5-1 with TRBJ1-1, with 8 bases lining up with TRBD1. Germline V gene data show CDR1 as SGHRS and CDR2 as YFSETQ. J lost 2 bases, V lost 1 base, and 7 bases had no gene match. The CDR3 is 16 residues long. The CDR3 here is CASSLNQGAFNTEAFF. The CDR3 DNA is TGCGCCAGCAGCTTGAATCAGGGGGCTTTCAACACTGAAGCTTTCTTT.

The J gene is TRBJ2-1, the V gene TRBV4-1; 9 bases are a match to TRBD1. The ends lost 5 bases at V and 3 bases at J; junction bases unmatched: 14. Per germline, CDR1 MGHRA and CDR2 YSYEKL. The CDR3 has 18 amino acids. In DNA, the CDR3 is TGCGCCAGCAGCTCATCGGAAACAGGGGGCCGGGGCTACAATGAGCAGTTCTTC. The encoded protein is CASSSSETGGRGYNEQFF.

This clone was seen a few times. V usage is TRBV10-3 and J usage is TRBJ1-2; maybe TRBD1 (6 bases). Germline loops: CDR1 ENHRY, CDR2 SYGVKD. Trimming stripped 10 bases from V and 4 bases from J, with 19 bases between. This CDR3 spans 14 amino acids. This CDR3 reads CATQAAGAVYGYTF. The CDR3 region has the DNA TGTGCCACCCAAGCCGCAGGGGCGGTCTATGGCTACACCTTC.

The V and J genes are TRBV9 and TRBJ2-3; 7 bases match TRBD2. The CDR3 contains 14 residues. Germline CDR1 SGDLS, CDR2 YYNGEE. V lost 5 bases to trimming and J lost 4 bases; unmatched junction nucleotides: 7. CDR3 loop: CASSWTSGPDTQYF. CDR3 DNA sequence: TGTGCCAGCAGTTGGACTAGTGGTCCAGATACGCAGTATTTT. Full variable domain (remainder filled in from reference TRBV9 and TRBJ2-3): DSGVTQTPKHLITATGQRVTLRCSPRSGDLSVYWYQQSLDQGLQFLIQYYNGEERAKGNILERFSAQQFPDLHSELNLSSLELGDSALYFCASSWTSGPDTQYFGPGTRLTVL.